The T cell receptor beta chain under discussion was sequenced for a study of beta chain features in type 1 diabetes. General study results and limits: VDJ junctions from patients with type 1 diabetes contained fewer insertions and more deletions.

Expressed TCRB transcripts were sequenced because the isolated RNA had all been reverse transcribed beforehand. The repertoire was sequenced with immunoSEQ multiplex PCR; TCRdb's copy has only in-frame clones and lacks some. Seen here are 250,000 to 350,000 clones, 12% to 15% observed once, and the top ten hold approximately 7%. Note on this clone: Its antigen is not known.

The CDR3 consists of 13 residues. The sequenced material came from central memory CD4+ T cells from blood. This receptor was taken from a man in his thirties or forties in good health. The chain couples TRBV21-1 to TRBJ2-3; the listed D gene, TRBD2, was not tested against the DNA. TRBV21-1 is marked as a pseudogene. The CDR3 loop reads CATPGLAGITQYF. Written as DNA, the CDR3 is TGTGCCACCCCGGGACTAGCGGGAATTACGCAGTATTTT.